This T cell receptor beta chain stems from a study of T cells in women clearing cervical HPV infection. Using immunoSEQ multiplex PCR, the repertoire was profiled, and TCRdb retains in-frame clones only, with some absent. This listing includes 25,000 to 35,000 clones. Comment on this clone: The read halts 3 residues ahead of the CDR3 end, with the missing end drawn from the germline J gene.

CDR3 size: 13 residues. The ends were cut back, 2 bases at V and 2 bases at J, with 7 bases in the middle. CDR1 is SGHKS, CDR2 YYEKEE, per germline (reference sequence). This TCR derives from a woman aged 18 to 75 with a cervical HPV16 infection that either progressed to CIN3+ or cleared (not recorded which). Sequenced: blood buffy coat. The chain joins TRBV5-5 to TRBJ2-5, with no clear D. The CDR3 bases that were read are TGTGCCAGCAGCTTACCCCTACAAGAGACC. It is translated as CASSLPLQET. The CDR3 in its entirety is CASSLPLQETQYF.